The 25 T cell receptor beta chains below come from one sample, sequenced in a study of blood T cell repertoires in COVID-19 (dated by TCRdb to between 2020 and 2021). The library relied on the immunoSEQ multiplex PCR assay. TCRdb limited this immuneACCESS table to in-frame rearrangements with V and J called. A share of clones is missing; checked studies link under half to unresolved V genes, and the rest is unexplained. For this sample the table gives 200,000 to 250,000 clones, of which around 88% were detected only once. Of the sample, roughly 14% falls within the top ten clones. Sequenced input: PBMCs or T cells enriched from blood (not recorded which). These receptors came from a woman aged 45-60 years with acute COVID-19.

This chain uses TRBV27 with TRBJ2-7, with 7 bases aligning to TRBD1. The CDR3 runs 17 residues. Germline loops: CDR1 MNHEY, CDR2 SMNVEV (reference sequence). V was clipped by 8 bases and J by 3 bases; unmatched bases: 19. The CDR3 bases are TGTGCCAGCGCTCCGAGCTTGGGTTCGGGACAGTACTACGAGCAGTACTTC. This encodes CASAPSLGSGQYYEQYF.

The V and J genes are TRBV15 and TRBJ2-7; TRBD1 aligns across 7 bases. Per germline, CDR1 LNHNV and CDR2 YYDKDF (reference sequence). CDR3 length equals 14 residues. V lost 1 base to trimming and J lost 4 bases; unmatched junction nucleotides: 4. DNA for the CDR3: TGTGCCACCAGCAGAGGGACAGGCAGGTACGAGCAGTACTTC. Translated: CATSRGTGRYEQYF.

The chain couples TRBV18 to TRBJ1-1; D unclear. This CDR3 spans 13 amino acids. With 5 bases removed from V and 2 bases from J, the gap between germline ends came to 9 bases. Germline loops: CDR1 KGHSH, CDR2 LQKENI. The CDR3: CASSASGNTEAFF. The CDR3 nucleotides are TGTGCCAGCTCAGCAAGCGGCAACACTGAAGCTTTCTTT.

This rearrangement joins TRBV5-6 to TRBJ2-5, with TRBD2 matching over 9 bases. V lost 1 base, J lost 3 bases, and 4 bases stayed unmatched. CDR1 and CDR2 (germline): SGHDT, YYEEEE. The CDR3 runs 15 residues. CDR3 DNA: TGTGCCAGCAGCTTGAGGCTAGCGGGGAAAGAGACCCAGTACTTC. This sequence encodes CASSLRLAGKETQYF.

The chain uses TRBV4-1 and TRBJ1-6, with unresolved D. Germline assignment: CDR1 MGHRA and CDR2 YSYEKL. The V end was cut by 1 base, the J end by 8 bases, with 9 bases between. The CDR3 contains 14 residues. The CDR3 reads CASSQVGSDSPLHF. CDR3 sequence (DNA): TGCGCCAGCAGCCAAGTAGGCAGCGATTCACCCCTCCACTTT.

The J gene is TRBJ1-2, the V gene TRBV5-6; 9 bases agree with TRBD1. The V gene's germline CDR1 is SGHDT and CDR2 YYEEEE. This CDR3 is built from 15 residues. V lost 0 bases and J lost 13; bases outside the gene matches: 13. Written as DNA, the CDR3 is TGTGCCAGCAGCTTGGTCGGACAGGGGCTCCCTGGCGGCACCTTC. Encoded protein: CASSLVGQGLPGGTF.

The CDR3 protein is CSARTGTEGGYTF. CDR3 bases: TGCAGCGCCAGGACAGGGACAGAAGGTGGCTACACCTTC. The rearrangement uses TRBV29-1 and TRBJ1-2; TRBD1 matches at 8 bases. Germline V CDR1 and CDR2: SQVTM, ANQGSEA. Trimming took 7 bases from V and 7 from J; bases not matched to a gene: 11. There are 13 residues in the CDR3.

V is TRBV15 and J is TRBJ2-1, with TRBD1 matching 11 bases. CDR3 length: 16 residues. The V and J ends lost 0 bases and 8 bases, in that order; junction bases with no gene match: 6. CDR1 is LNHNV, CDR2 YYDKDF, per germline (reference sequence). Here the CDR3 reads CATSRDRTGGLDEQFF. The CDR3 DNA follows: TGTGCCACCAGCAGAGATAGGACAGGGGGCTTGGATGAGCAGTTCTTC.

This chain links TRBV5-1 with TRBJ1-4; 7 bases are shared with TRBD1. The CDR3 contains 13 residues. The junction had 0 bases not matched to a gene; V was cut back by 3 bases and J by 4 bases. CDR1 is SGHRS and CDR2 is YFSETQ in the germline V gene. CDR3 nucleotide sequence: TGCGCCAGCAGCTGGGACAGTAATGAAAAACTGTTTTTT. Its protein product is CASSWDSNEKLFF. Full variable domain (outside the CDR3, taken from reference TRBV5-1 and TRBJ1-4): KAGVTQTPRYLIKTRGQQVTLSCSPISGHRSVSWYQQTPGQGLQFLFEYFSETQRNKGNFPGRFSGRQFSNSRSEMNVSTLELGDSALYLCASSWDSNEKLFFGSGTQLSVL.

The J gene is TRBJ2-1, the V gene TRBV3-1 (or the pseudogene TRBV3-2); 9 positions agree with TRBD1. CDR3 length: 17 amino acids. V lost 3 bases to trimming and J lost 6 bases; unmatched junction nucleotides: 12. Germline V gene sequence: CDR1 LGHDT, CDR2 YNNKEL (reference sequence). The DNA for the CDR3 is TGTGCCAGCAGCCACAGGATAAGACAGGGGGTGGTCAATGAGCAGTTCTTC. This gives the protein CASSHRIRQGVVNEQFF.

This chain's CDR3 is CASSPPPGHPGDDEQYF. CDR3 nucleotide sequence: TGTGCCAGCAGCCCTCCTCCGGGACACCCAGGGGACGACGAGCAGTACTTC. This chain uses TRBV9 with TRBJ2-7; weak D call: TRBD1 (6 bases). CDR1 SGDLS and CDR2 YYNGEE come from the germline V gene. This CDR3 has 17 residues. Between the trimmed V and J ends, which lost 4 bases and 5 bases, there was a span of 25 bases.

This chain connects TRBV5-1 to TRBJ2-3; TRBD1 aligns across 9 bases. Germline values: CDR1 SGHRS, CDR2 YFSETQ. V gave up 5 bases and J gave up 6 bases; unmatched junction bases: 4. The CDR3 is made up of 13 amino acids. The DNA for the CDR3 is TGCGCCAGCAGTCGGGACAGGGTCGATACGCAGTATTTT. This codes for CASSRDRVDTQYF.

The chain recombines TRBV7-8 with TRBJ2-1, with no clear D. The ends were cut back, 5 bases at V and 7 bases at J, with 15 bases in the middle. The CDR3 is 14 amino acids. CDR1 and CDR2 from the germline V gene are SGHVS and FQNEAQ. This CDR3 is CASSATWALNEQFF. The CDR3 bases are TGTGCCAGCAGCGCCACGTGGGCTCTGAATGAGCAGTTCTTC.

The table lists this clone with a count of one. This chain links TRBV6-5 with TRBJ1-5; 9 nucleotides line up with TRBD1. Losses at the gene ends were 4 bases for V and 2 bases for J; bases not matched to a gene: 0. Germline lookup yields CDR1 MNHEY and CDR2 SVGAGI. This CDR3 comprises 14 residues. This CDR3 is CASSWTGGNQPQHF. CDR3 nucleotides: TGTGCCAGCAGTTGGACAGGGGGCAATCAGCCCCAGCATTTT.

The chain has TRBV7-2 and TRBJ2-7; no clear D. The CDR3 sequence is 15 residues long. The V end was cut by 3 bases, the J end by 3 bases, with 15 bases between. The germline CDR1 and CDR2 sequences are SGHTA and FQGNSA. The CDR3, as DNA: TGTGCCAGCAGCTTCCATTCCCGTTCGGTCTACGAGCAGTACTTC. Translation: CASSFHSRSVYEQYF.

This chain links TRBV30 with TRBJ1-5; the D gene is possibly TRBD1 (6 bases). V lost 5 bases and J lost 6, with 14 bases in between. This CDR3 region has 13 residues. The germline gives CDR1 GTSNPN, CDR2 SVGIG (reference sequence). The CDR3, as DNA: TGTGCCTGGCAACAGGGTGATCTTCAGCCCCAGCATTTT. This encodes CAWQQGDLQPQHF.

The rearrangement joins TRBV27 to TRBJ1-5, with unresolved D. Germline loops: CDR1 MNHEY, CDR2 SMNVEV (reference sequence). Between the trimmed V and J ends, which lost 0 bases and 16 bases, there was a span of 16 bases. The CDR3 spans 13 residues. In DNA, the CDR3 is TGTGCCAGCAGTTTATCGGGGAGGCTCCCATTCCATTTT. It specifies CASSLSGRLPFHF.

The CDR3 region is CASRWSSGAYNEQFF. CDR3 coding DNA: TGTGCCAGCAGATGGTCTAGCGGAGCCTACAATGAGCAGTTCTTC. The chain recombines TRBV2 with TRBJ2-1; TRBD2 aligns across 7 bases. The J segment lost 2 bases and the V segment lost 6 bases, leaving 7 bases of the junction unmatched. The CDR3 loop spans 15 amino acids. The germline V gene has CDR1 SNHLY and CDR2 FYNNEI.

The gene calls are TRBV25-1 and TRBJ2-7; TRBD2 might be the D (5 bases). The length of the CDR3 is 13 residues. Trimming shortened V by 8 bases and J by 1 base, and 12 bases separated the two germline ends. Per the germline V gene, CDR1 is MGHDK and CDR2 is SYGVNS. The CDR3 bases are TGTGCCAGCTTGGACTGGTCTTCCTACGAGCAGTACTTC. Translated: CASLDWSSYEQYF.

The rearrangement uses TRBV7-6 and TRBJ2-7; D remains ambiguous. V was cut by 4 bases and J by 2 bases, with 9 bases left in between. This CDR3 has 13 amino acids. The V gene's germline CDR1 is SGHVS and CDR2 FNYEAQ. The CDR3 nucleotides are TGTGCCAGCAGCTCTGGCGGAACCTACGAGCAGTACTTC. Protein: CASSSGGTYEQYF.

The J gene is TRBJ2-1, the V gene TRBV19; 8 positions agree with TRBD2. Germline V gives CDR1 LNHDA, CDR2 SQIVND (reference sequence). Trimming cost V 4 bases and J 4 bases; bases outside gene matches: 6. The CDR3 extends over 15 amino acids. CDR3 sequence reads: CASSKGSGVYNEQFF. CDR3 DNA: TGTGCCAGTAGTAAGGGTAGCGGGGTATACAATGAGCAGTTCTTC.

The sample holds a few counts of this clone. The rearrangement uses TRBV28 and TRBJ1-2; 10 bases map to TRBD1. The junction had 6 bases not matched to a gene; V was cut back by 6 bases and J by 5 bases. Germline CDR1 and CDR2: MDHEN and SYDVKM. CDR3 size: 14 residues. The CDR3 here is CASRTTGQGYGYTF. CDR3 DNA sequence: TGTGCCAGCAGGACCACGGGACAGGGGTATGGCTACACCTTC.

The CDR3 DNA reads TGCGCCAGCAGCTTCGGGGAGGGTGGAAACACCATATATTTT. Its translation: CASSFGEGGNTIYF. The rearrangement uses TRBV5-1 and TRBJ1-3, with D uncertain. This CDR3 region has 14 residues. Germline V gene lookup returns CDR1 SGHRS and CDR2 YFSETQ. V shed 2 bases and J shed 3 bases, with 9 bases lying between them.

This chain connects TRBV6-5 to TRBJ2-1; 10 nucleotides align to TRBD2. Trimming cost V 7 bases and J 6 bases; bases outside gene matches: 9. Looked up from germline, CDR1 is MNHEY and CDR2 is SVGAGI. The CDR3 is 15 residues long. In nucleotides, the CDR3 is TGTGCCAGCACCCCATCAGCGGGAGGGAGCAATGAGCAGTTCTTC. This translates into CASTPSAGGSNEQFF.

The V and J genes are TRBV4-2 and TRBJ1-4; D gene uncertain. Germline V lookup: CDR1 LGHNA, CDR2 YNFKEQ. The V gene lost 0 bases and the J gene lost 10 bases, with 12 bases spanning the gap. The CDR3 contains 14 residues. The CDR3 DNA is TGTGCCAGCAGCCAAGAGCACGGGGTTGGAAAACTGTTTTTT. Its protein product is CASSQEHGVGKLFF.